These T cell receptor beta chains were read from a single sample in a study of blood T cell repertoires in COVID-19. The data were produced by immunoSEQ multiplex PCR, yet TCRdb's version contains in-frame clones alone and is incomplete. The data contain about 60,000 clones, over 80% of them singletons. Sequenced: peripheral blood. The receptors shown here come from a human donor with active COVID-19. The donor label of this sample is uncertain. Both conserved end residues are part of each CDR3. The order of the fields is V gene, J gene, D gene, clone size, CDR3 protein, CDR3 DNA. A D gene is named only where the DNA matches it firmly. Clone sizes are given selectively: once, few, many, or a class where the clone is expanded.

v_call: TRBV28; j_call: TRBJ1-3; d_call: NA; clone_size: once; cdr3_aa: CASSLWYRDSGNTIYF; cdr3_nt: TGTGCCAGCAGTTTATGGTACAGGGATAGTGGAAACACCATATATTTT
v_call: TRBV27; j_call: TRBJ2-3; d_call: NA; clone_size: NA; cdr3_aa: CASSSHTDTQYF; cdr3_nt: TGTGCCAGCAGTTCCCACACAGATACGCAGTATTTT
v_call: TRBV30; j_call: TRBJ1-3; d_call: TRBD1; clone_size: NA; cdr3_aa: CAWSTLWTGASGNTIYF; cdr3_nt: TGTGCCTGGAGTACCCTATGGACAGGGGCCTCTGGAAACACCATATATTTT
v_call: TRBV7-8; j_call: TRBJ1-1; d_call: TRBD1; clone_size: NA; cdr3_aa: CASSGQGRVTEAFF; cdr3_nt: TGTGCCAGCAGCGGACAGGGTCGGGTCACTGAAGCTTTCTTT
v_call: TRBV7-3; j_call: TRBJ2-2; d_call: NA; clone_size: NA; cdr3_aa: CASSLRAGGPGELFF; cdr3_nt: TGTGCCAGCAGCTTAAGGGCAGGAGGACCCGGGGAGCTGTTTTTT
v_call: TRBV7-2; j_call: TRBJ2-5; d_call: TRBD2; clone_size: NA; cdr3_aa: CASSLEVSGGLTQYF; cdr3_nt: TGTGCCAGCAGCTTAGAAGTCAGCGGGGGGTTAACCCAGTACTTC
v_call: TRBV7-8; j_call: TRBJ1-4; d_call: NA; clone_size: NA; cdr3_aa: CASSPTGLFSRGEKLFF; cdr3_nt: TGTGCCAGCAGCCCCACCGGTTTGTTCTCGAGGGGGGAAAAACTGTTTTTT
v_call: TRBV27; j_call: TRBJ2-3; d_call: NA; clone_size: NA; cdr3_aa: CASSYRGLSTDTQYF; cdr3_nt: TGTGCCAGCAGTTACCGGGGATTGAGCACAGATACGCAGTATTTT
v_call: TRBV6-5; j_call: TRBJ2-5; d_call: NA; clone_size: NA; cdr3_aa: CASSPSVSQETQYF; cdr3_nt: TGTGCCAGCAGTCCATCGGTTAGCCAAGAGACCCAGTACTTC
v_call: TRBV5-4; j_call: TRBJ2-5; d_call: TRBD2; clone_size: NA; cdr3_aa: CASSLKVAGGGETQYF; cdr3_nt: TGTGCCAGCAGCTTGAAGGTAGCGGGAGGAGGAGAGACCCAGTACTTC
v_call: TRBV13; j_call: TRBJ2-1; d_call: NA; clone_size: NA; cdr3_aa: CASSPRTSFLLFF; cdr3_nt: TGTGCCAGCAGCCCCCGCACTAGCTTCCTTCTGTTCTTC
v_call: TRBV19; j_call: TRBJ2-7; d_call: NA; clone_size: NA; cdr3_aa: CASSIGLEDYEQYF; cdr3_nt: TGTGCCAGTAGTATTGGACTGGAAGATTACGAGCAGTACTTC
v_call: TRBV12-3/TRBV12-4; j_call: TRBJ2-1; d_call: NA; clone_size: NA; cdr3_aa: CASSLTKGNEQFF; cdr3_nt: TGTGCCAGCAGCTTGACTAAGGGCAATGAGCAGTTCTTC
v_call: TRBV12-3/TRBV12-4; j_call: TRBJ2-7; d_call: NA; clone_size: NA; cdr3_aa: CASSPQITGEQYF; cdr3_nt: TGTGCCAGCAGTCCCCAAATCACGGGCGAGCAGTACTTC
v_call: TRBV24-1; j_call: TRBJ2-1; d_call: TRBD2; clone_size: NA; cdr3_aa: CATSDPSGGGEQFF; cdr3_nt: TGTGCCACCAGTGACCCCTCGGGAGGGGGTGAGCAGTTCTTC
v_call: TRBV1; j_call: TRBJ2-7; d_call: NA; clone_size: NA; cdr3_aa: CTSSQAPAGDSYEQYF; cdr3_nt: TGCACCAGCAGCCAAGCCCCAGCGGGAGACTCCTACGAGCAGTACTTC